These T cell receptor beta chains were read from a single sample in a study of OX40 agonist ivuxolimab in advanced cancers. The protocol was immunoSEQ multiplex PCR, while the TCRdb copy is restricted to in-frame clones and leaves out a portion. The table has 71,000 or so clones, approximately 80% seen once; the top ten hold 8.2%. The specimen was CD4+ or CD8+ T cells sorted from blood, collected in a trial of the OX40 agonist ivuxolimab. The receptor source for this set is an adult with an advanced solid tumor such as melanoma, head and neck, liver or kidney cancer. Both conserved end residues are part of each CDR3. D genes are given only for firm matches. Size is omitted from some rows. Given values are once, few, many or a class for expanded clones.

clone_size j_call cdr3_length d_call v_call cdr3_nt cdr3_aa
. TRBJ2-3 11 . TRBV28 TGTGCCATCGGAGGGACAGATACGCAGTATTTT CAIGGTDTQYF
. TRBJ2-7 12 . TRBV7-2 TGTGCCAGCAGCCCGTCCCTCTACGAGCAGTACTTC CASSPSLYEQYF
. TRBJ1-1 15 . TRBV28 TGTGCCAGCAGTGATCCGGGACAAGTTAACACTGAAGCTTTCTTT CASSDPGQVNTEAFF
few TRBJ2-3 15 TRBD2 TRBV10-3 TGTGCCACCGAACAAGCGGGAGGACGCACAGATACGCAGTATTTT CATEQAGGRTDTQYF
. TRBJ1-3 16 . TRBV5-1 TGCGCCAGCAGCGGGGGACCGGGGGATCTAGGAAACACCATATATTTT CASSGGPGDLGNTIYF
. TRBJ2-1 15 TRBD1 TRBV5-5 TGTGCCAGCAGCTTGAAGACAGGGGGCCGGGATGAGCAGTTCTTC CASSLKTGGRDEQFF
. TRBJ2-3 13 . TRBV29-1 TGCAGCGGGGGCCTACTATTAGAGGATACGCAGTATTTT CSGGLLLEDTQYF
once TRBJ1-1 16 . TRBV7-2 TGTGCCAGCAGCTTATTTTTTGTCCTTGAAGGGGCTGAAGCTTTCTTT CASSLFFVLEGAEAFF
. TRBJ2-1 14 . TRBV11-2 TGTGCCAGCAGCCCAACCTCTAGCGTCAATGAGCAGTTCTTC CASSPTSSVNEQFF
. TRBJ2-1 14 TRBD2 TRBV27 TGTGCCAGCATTCCTAGCGGGGGGGAAAATGAGCAGTTCTTC CASIPSGGENEQFF
. TRBJ2-7 14 TRBD2 TRBV27 TGTGCCAGCAGTCTCCGGACTAGCGACTACGAGCAGTACTTC CASSLRTSDYEQYF
. TRBJ1-1 16 TRBD1 TRBV27 TGTGCCAGCAGTTTCGACAGGGACAAAACCAACACTGAAGCTTTCTTT CASSFDRDKTNTEAFF
. TRBJ2-3 14 . TRBV6-1 TGTGCCAGCAGTGATTACCGGGGCACAGATACGCAGTATTTT CASSDYRGTDTQYF